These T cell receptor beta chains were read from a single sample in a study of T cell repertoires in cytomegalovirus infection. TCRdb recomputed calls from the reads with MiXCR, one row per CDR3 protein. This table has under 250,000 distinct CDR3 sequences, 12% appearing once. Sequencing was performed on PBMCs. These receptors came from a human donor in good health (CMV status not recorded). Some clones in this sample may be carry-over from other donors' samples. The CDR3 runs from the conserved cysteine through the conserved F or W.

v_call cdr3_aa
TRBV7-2 CASSSSSGTGSGNTIYF
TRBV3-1 CASSPAWEDTQYF
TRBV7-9 CASSPRGSGMNTEAFF
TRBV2 CASIEDSAAGGYTF
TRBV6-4 CASRAGSGVGNEQFF
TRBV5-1 CASSLGPGPGGQFF
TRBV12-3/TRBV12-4 CASTLGRDNTIYF
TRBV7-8 CASSARQGSYEQYF
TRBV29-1 CSVDPDRGDNEQFF
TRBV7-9 CASSSDTGTLNTEAFF
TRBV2 CATRRAGNGDTQYF
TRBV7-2 CASSSPGSEAFF
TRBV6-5 CASSYAVAYEQYF
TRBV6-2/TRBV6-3 CASSYGTGGYEQFF
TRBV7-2 CASSPLGLAGGYNEQFF
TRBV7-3 CASSLRQGASGENYGYTF
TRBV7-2 CASSSRGGSEQYF
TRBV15 CATSRDRQGDSPLHF
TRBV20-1 CSARTTQETQYF
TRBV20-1 CSADGGHQETQYF
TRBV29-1 CSVEDRGGYTEAFF
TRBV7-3 CASSKLAGQKQFF
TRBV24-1 CATASAGPRETQYF
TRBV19 CASKRVEGDGTGELFF
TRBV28 CASRQIKDTQYF
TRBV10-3 CAISESIGGDTQYF
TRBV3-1 CASSQGTGEVAGAFF
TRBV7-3 CASSPLATGLNEQFF
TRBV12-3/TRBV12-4 CASSPGPGRETQYF
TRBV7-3 CASSSGQGEETQYF
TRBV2 CASSAYEGGRYEQYF
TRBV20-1 CSARHRQETYGYTF
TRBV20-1 CSAPLRAGASYEQFF
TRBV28 CASSTTGLNQPQHF